Below, one T cell receptor beta chain is given with its context. This entry belongs to a study of blood T cell repertoires in COVID-19. Background on the study: From the United States, Italy and Spain came samples of acute and convalescent COVID-19. The analysed material was cDNA or gDNA that came from T cells, B-cell-depleted T cells, or PBMCs.

In the authors' workflow: Quantification of nucleated cells was approximated via reference gene primer amplification. Libraries were prepared by immunoSEQ multiplex PCR; TCRdb keeps only in-frame clonotypes and omits some of them. That table furnishes V, J and clone size, whereas the DNA furnished D and trimming. The table has more than 65,000 clones, 89% seen once. CDR1 SGHTS and CDR2 YDEGEE come from the germline V gene. The V gene lost 0 bases and the J gene lost 0 bases, with 4 bases spanning the gap. The CDR3 length is 14 residues. The gene calls are TRBV5-8 and TRBJ1-5; D not certain. Sequences were obtained from peripheral blood. The TCR originated in a man aged 50-60 years with acute or convalescent COVID-19. CDR3 in amino acids: CASSLGRSNQPQHF. The CDR3 DNA follows: TGTGCCAGCAGCTTGGGTCGTAGCAATCAGCCCCAGCATTTT. Supplemented by reference TRBV5-8 and TRBJ1-5, the full variable domain reads EAGVTQSPTHLIKTRGQQATLRCSPISGHTSVYWYQQALGLGLQFLLWYDEGEERNRGNFPPRFSGRQFPNYSSELNVNALELEDSALYLCASSLGRSNQPQHFGDGTRLSIL.